This is a list of T cell receptor beta chains from one sample in a study of cytomegalovirus exposure and HLA in healthy donors. Sequencing was performed with immunoSEQ multiplex PCR; in TCRdb, only in-frame clones are kept and a portion is missing. The sample comprises 110,000 to 150,000 clones, roughly 71% of which are singletons, and 7% rests with the top ten. The sequencing sample was made of PBMCs. The origin of the receptors is a man aged 25 to 40 in good health and CMV-seronegative. CDR3s include the opening cysteine and the closing phenylalanine or tryptophan. Fields, in order: D gene, clone size, J gene, V gene, CDR3 DNA, CDR3 protein. D genes are given only for firm matches. Size values are once, few and many counts, or a class for expanded clones, and some rows have none.

.,few,TRBJ1-5,TRBV27,TGTGCCAGCAGTCCCCGGGAGGAGAGCAATCAGCCCCAGCATTTT,CASSPREESNQPQHF
TRBD1,.,TRBJ2-4,TRBV4-1,TGCGCCAGCAGCCAAGATACAGGGGGCGGTTTCAAAAACATTCAGTACTTC,CASSQDTGGGFKNIQYF
.,.,TRBJ2-2,TRBV5-1,TGCGCCAGCAGCTTGGCCGGTAATCCCGGGGAGCTGTTTTTT,CASSLAGNPGELFF
TRBD1,.,TRBJ1-4,TRBV28,TGTGCCAGCAGTTTGGGACAGACTAATGAAAAACTGTTTTTT,CASSLGQTNEKLFF
.,once,TRBJ1-1,TRBV7-9,TGTGCCAGCAGCTTAGGAAGCGGGGGCAGGATGAACACTGAAGCTTTCTTT,CASSLGSGGRMNTEAFF
.,few,TRBJ1-2,TRBV28,TGTGCCAGCAGTGGGGGCTTCTTCTATGGCTACACCTTC,CASSGGFFYGYTF
TRBD2,.,TRBJ2-7,TRBV4-1,TGCGCCAGCAGCCAAGAGTGGGGGAGCGGGGCTGTATACGAGCAGTACTTC,CASSQEWGSGAVYEQYF
TRBD1,.,TRBJ1-6,TRBV5-6,TGTGCCAGCAGCGGAGCCGGGACAGGGAATTCACCCCTCCACTTT,CASSGAGTGNSPLHF
TRBD1,once,TRBJ1-1,TRBV7-2,TGTGCCAGCAGCTGGACAGGAGGGACTGAAGCTTTCTTT,CASSWTGGTEAFF
TRBD1,.,TRBJ2-1,TRBV4-2,TGTGCCAGCAGCCAAGGAGACAGGGACGACAATGAGCAGTTCTTC,CASSQGDRDDNEQFF
TRBD2,.,TRBJ2-5,TRBV7-2,TGTGCCAGCAGCGGACTAGCGGGGGGTTGGGGAGAGACCCAGTACTTC,CASSGLAGGWGETQYF
TRBD2,.,TRBJ2-7,TRBV4-1,TGCGCCAGCAGCCAAAACCTAGCGGGACGCTCCTACGAGCAGTACTTC,CASSQNLAGRSYEQYF
TRBD1,once,TRBJ2-1,TRBV5-1,TGCGCCACCAAAGGGACAGGGCGGATCAATGAGCAGTTCTTC,CATKGTGRINEQFF
TRBD1,few,TRBJ1-2,TRBV19,TGTGCCAGTAGTACTTCGACAGGGCCCTCTTTCTATGGCTACACCTTC,CASSTSTGPSFYGYTF
.,.,TRBJ2-6,TRBV28,TGTGCCAGCACCAGTGGGGCCAACGTCCTGACTTTC,CASTSGANVLTF
TRBD2,.,TRBJ2-3,TRBV30,TGTGCCTGCTGGAAACGGGAGGGGGATACGCAGTATTTT,CACWKREGDTQYF
TRBD1,.,TRBJ1-3,TRBV6-6,TGTGCCAGCAGGGACAGGACGTCTGGAAACACCATATATTTT,CASRDRTSGNTIYF
.,.,TRBJ2-1,TRBV28,TGTGCCAGCAGCCTCCCCGCGGACTACTACAATGAGCAGTTCTTC,CASSLPADYYNEQFF
TRBD1,.,TRBJ1-3,TRBV7-6,TGTGCCAGCAGCTTAGCTACAGGGGCCTTCTCTGGAAACACCATATATTTT,CASSLATGAFSGNTIYF
TRBD2,.,TRBJ2-1,TRBV11-2,TGTGCCAGCAGCGGGACTAGCGGAGGGTACAATGAGCAGTTCTTC,CASSGTSGGYNEQFF
TRBD2,.,TRBJ2-1,TRBV5-1,TGCGCCAGCAGCCGGCCAGCGGGAGAGAATGAGCAGTTCTTC,CASSRPAGENEQFF
.,once,TRBJ1-2,TRBV5-1,TGCGCCAGCAGCTTGGGGGCAGACGGCTACACCTTC,CASSLGADGYTF
.,few,TRBJ1-2,TRBV13,TGTGCCAGCAGCTTAGGCCGGGTGGATGGCTACACCTTC,CASSLGRVDGYTF
TRBD1,few,TRBJ2-1,TRBV6-5,TGTGCCAGCAGGGGGTCCGGGACAGGGGACAATGAGCAGTTCTTC,CASRGSGTGDNEQFF
TRBD2,.,TRBJ2-5,TRBV7-6,TGTGCCAGCAGCTTAGAGGGGCTAGCGGTACAAGAGACCCAGTACTTC,CASSLEGLAVQETQYF
.,.,TRBJ1-2,TRBV5-6,TGTGTCAGCAGCTTGGCCAGGTTAACGTCGTATGGGGCTCCTTATGGCTACACCTTC,CVSSLARLTSYGAPYGYTF
.,.,TRBJ1-2,TRBV6-6,TGTGCCAGCAGTTACTCAACAGGGCCCCCATATGGCTACACCTTC,CASSYSTGPPYGYTF
.,.,TRBJ1-1,TRBV5-1,TGCGCCAGCAGCCCAGGGGCTTTGAACACTGAAGCTTTCTTT,CASSPGALNTEAFF
.,.,TRBJ1-5,TRBV5-5,TGTGCCAGCAGCTTTGCCCCGACAGGCAATCAGCCCCAGCATTTT,CASSFAPTGNQPQHF
TRBD1,.,TRBJ2-1,TRBV5-5,TGTGCCAGCAGCCTAAGGGGGGACAGGGAAATAAACAATGAGCAGTTCTTC,CASSLRGDREINNEQFF
TRBD1,.,TRBJ2-5,TRBV28,TGTGCCAGCAGTTTCCTCGCAGGGGGCGCAGAGACCCAGTACTTC,CASSFLAGGAETQYF
TRBD2,.,TRBJ2-3,TRBV2,TGTGCCAGCATGAGGGGACTAGCGTCAGATACGCAGTATTTT,CASMRGLASDTQYF
.,few,TRBJ2-3,TRBV11-2,TGTGCCAGCAGCTTAGTCGGAGGGGACACAGATACGCAGTATTTT,CASSLVGGDTDTQYF
.,.,TRBJ1-2,TRBV28,TGTGCCAGCAGTTTAACCGGGTCCAACTATGGCTACACCTTC,CASSLTGSNYGYTF
.,.,TRBJ1-6,TRBV2,TGTGCCAGCAGTTCCAGGGGAGGGGATTCACCCCTCCACTTT,CASSSRGGDSPLHF
TRBD2,.,TRBJ2-3,TRBV5-4,TGTGCCAGCAGCGACCGGGAGGCAGATACGCAGTATTTT,CASSDREADTQYF
TRBD1,.,TRBJ2-3,TRBV27,TGTGCCAGCAGTCTCGGACAGGGGCTATCAGATACGCAGTATTTT,CASSLGQGLSDTQYF
TRBD1,.,TRBJ2-7,TRBV27,TGTGCCAGCAGTTCGCCGGGACAGGTCGGTTCTCGGGAGCAGTACTTC,CASSSPGQVGSREQYF
TRBD1,.,TRBJ1-5,TRBV27,TGTGCCAGCAGTTCAATGACAGGGTCAAATCAGCCCCAGCATTTT,CASSSMTGSNQPQHF
.,few,TRBJ1-4,TRBV27,TGTGCCAGCAGTTTGCTGCCGGGGAATGAAAAGCTGTTTTTT,CASSLLPGNEKLFF
TRBD1,.,TRBJ1-1,TRBV7-2,TGTGCCAGCAGCTTGTTGGGACAGATCACTGAAGCTTTCTTT,CASSLLGQITEAFF
.,once,TRBJ1-1,TRBV20-1,TGCAGTGCTCTTATCAGAATGAGGGCTTTCTTT,CSALIRMRAFF
TRBD2,.,TRBJ2-1,TRBV5-1,TGCGCCAGCACCCGCGGGGGGGAGGGTTACAATGAGCAGTTCTTC,CASTRGGEGYNEQFF
.,.,TRBJ2-7,TRBV5-5,TGTGCCAGCAGTCTCCAGGGGCTGGCCGAGCAGTACTTC,CASSLQGLAEQYF
.,.,TRBJ1-2,TRBV4-1,TGCGCCAGCAGCCCGCCTAGTTATGGCTACACCTTC,CASSPPSYGYTF
TRBD2,.,TRBJ2-3,TRBV7-2,TGTGCCAGCAGCTCGGGGCGGGGACTAGGTACAGATACGCAGTATTTT,CASSSGRGLGTDTQYF
TRBD2,.,TRBJ2-3,TRBV19,TGTGCCAGTAGTGCTAGCGGGTACGATACGCAGTATTTT,CASSASGYDTQYF
TRBD2,.,TRBJ2-1,TRBV4-2,TGTGCCAGCAGCCAAGAAGGGGCGGGGGGGGCGGATGAGCAGTTCTTC,CASSQEGAGGADEQFF
.,.,TRBJ1-5,TRBV28,TGTGCCAGCCTTTCAGGAGGAAGCAATCAGCCCCAGCATTTT,CASLSGGSNQPQHF
.,.,TRBJ1-2,TRBV5-1,TGCGCCAGCAGCTTGGCTCTAATTGGGGGGTTTGGCTACACCTTC,CASSLALIGGFGYTF
TRBD2,.,TRBJ2-7,TRBV29-1,TGCAGCGCCCTTGGGGGGACTAGCGGTTCCTACGAGCAGTACTTC,CSALGGTSGSYEQYF
TRBD1,.,TRBJ1-2,TRBV28,TGTGCCAGCAGTCGCCCACAGGGGGCAATCGGTGGCTACACCTTC,CASSRPQGAIGGYTF
TRBD1,.,TRBJ2-1,TRBV7-2,TGTGCCAGCAGCTCGGGACAGTTGGGTGAGCAGTTCTTC,CASSSGQLGEQFF
TRBD1,.,TRBJ1-1,TRBV6-5,TGTGCCAGCAGTTACCGAGGACAGGGGCAAACTGAAGCTTTCTTT,CASSYRGQGQTEAFF
.,.,TRBJ1-5,TRBV25-1,TGTGCCAGCAGTGAAGGGGCCACCGGGACACCAGATGACCAGCCCCAGCATTTT,CASSEGATGTPDDQPQHF
TRBD1,.,TRBJ2-5,TRBV28,TGTGCCAGCAGTTACCCTTCTCGGCTAGGGGGCGAGACCCAGTACTTC,CASSYPSRLGGETQYF